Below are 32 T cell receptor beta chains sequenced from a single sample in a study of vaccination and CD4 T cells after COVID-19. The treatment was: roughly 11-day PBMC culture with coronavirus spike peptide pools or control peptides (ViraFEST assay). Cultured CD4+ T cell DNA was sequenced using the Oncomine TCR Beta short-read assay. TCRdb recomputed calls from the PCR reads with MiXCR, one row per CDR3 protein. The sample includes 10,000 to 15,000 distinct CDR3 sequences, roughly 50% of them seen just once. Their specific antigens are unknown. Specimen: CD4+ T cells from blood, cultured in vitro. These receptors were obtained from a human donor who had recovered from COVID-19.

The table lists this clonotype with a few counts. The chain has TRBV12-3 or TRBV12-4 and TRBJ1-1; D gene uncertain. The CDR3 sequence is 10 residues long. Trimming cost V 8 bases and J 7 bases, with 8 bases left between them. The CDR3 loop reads CASSRFEAFF. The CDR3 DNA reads TGTGCCAGCTCAAGGTTTGAAGCTTTCTTT.

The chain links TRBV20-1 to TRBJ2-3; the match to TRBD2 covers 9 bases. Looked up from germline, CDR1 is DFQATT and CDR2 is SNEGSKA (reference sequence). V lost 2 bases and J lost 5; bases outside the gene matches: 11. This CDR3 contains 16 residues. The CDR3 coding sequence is TGCAGTGCTAGAACCCCGGGGGGAGCGGGGGGAGATACGCAGTATTTT. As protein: CSARTPGGAGGDTQYF.

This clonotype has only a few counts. CDR3 protein: CAISESTSGADTQYF. In DNA, the CDR3 is TGTGCCATCAGTGAGTCGACTAGCGGGGCAGATACGCAGTATTTT. The V and J genes are TRBV10-3 and TRBJ2-3; 11 bases fit TRBD2. Germline CDR1 reads ENHRY; CDR2 reads SYGVKD. CDR3 length: 15 amino acids. V shed 0 bases, J shed 4 bases, and the junction held 0 bases outside the gene matches.

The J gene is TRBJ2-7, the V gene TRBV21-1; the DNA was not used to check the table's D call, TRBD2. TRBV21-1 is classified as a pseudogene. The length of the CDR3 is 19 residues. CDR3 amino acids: CASSKVVILAGGSSYEQYF. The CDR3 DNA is TGTGCCAGCAGCAAAGTGGTCATACTAGCGGGAGGGAGCTCCTACGAGCAGTACTTC.

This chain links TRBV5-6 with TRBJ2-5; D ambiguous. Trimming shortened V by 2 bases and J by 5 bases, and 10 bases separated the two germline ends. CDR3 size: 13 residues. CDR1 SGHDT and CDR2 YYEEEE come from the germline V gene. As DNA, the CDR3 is TGTGCCAGCAGCTTTAGGGTAGTGGAGACCCAGTACTTC. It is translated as CASSFRVVETQYF.

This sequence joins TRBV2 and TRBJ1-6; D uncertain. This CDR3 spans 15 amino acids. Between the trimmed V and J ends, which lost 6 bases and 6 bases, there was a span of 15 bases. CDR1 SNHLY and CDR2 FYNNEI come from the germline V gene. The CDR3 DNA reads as TGTGCCAGCAGACGAAACTTTCAAATTAATTCACCCCTCCACTTT. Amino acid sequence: CASRRNFQINSPLHF.

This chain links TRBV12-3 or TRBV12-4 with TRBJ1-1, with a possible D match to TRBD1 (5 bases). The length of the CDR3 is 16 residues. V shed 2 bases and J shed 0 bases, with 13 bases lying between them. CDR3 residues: CASSLLAGRMNTEAFF. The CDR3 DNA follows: TGTGCCAGCAGTTTATTAGCGGGACGGATGAACACTGAAGCTTTCTTT.

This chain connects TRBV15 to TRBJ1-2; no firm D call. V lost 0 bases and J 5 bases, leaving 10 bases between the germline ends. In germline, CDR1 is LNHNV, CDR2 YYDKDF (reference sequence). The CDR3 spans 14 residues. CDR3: CATSRDPSQYGYTF. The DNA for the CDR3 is TGTGCCACCAGCAGAGACCCATCGCAATATGGCTACACCTTC.

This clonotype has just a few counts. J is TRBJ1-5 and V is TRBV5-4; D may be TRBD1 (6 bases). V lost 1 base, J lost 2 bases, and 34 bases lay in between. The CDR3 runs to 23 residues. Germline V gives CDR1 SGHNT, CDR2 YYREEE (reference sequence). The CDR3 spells CASSLPMTGYTLAGPAGNQPQHF. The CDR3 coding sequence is TGTGCCAGCAGCTTGCCCATGACAGGATATACCCTAGCCGGGCCGGCTGGCAATCAGCCCCAGCATTTT.

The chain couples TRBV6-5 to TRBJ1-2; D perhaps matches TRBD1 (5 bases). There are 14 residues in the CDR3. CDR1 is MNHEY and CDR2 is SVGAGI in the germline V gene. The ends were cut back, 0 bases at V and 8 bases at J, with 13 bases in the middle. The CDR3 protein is CASSYSKAGHGYTF. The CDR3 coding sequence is TGTGCCAGCAGTTACTCGAAAGCAGGGCACGGCTACACCTTC.

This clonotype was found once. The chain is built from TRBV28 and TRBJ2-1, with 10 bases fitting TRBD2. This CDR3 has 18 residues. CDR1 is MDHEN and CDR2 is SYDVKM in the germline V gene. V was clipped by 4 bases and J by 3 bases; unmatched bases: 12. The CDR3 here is CASSSPTSGDDFYNEQFF. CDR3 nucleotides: TGTGCCAGCAGTTCCCCAACTAGCGGGGATGATTTCTACAATGAGCAGTTCTTC.

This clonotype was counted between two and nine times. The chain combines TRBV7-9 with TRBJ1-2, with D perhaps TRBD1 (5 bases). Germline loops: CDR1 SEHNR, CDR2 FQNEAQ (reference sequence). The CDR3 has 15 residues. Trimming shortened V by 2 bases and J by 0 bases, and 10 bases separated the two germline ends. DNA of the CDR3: TGTGCCAGCAGCTTAACGTCACAGGCTAACTATGGCTACACCTTC. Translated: CASSLTSQANYGYTF.

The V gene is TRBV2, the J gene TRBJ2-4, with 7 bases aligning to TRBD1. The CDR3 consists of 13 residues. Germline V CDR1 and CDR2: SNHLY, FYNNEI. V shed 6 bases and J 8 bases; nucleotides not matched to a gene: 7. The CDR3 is CASRQGPRDIQYF. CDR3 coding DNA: TGTGCCAGCAGACAGGGGCCAAGGGACATTCAGTACTTC.

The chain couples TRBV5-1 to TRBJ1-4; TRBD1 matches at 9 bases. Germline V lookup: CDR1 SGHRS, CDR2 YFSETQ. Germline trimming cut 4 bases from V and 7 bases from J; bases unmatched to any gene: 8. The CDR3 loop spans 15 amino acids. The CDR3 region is CASSVGTGWGEKLFF. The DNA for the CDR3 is TGCGCCAGCAGCGTGGGGACAGGGTGGGGTGAAAAACTGTTTTTT.

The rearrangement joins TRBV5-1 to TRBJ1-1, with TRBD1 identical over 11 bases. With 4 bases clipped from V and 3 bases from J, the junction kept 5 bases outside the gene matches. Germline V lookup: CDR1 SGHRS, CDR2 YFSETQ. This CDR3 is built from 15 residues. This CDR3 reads CASSQGQGAYTEAFF. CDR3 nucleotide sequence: TGCGCCAGCAGCCAAGGACAGGGGGCCTACACTGAAGCTTTCTTT.

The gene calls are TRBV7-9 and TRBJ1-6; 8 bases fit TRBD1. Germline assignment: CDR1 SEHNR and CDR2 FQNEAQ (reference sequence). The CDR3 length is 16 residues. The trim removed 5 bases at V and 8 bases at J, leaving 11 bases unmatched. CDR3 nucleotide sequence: TGTGCCAGCAGCCCTAGGTACCAGGGGGCTGATTCACCCCTCCACTTT. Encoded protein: CASSPRYQGADSPLHF.

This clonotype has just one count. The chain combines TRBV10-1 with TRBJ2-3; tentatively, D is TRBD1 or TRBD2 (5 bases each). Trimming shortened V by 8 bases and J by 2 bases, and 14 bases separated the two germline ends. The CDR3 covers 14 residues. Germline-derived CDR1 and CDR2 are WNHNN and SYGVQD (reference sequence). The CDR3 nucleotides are TGCGCCAGCGGCAACTGGGACCTCACAGATACGCAGTATTTT. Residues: CASGNWDLTDTQYF.

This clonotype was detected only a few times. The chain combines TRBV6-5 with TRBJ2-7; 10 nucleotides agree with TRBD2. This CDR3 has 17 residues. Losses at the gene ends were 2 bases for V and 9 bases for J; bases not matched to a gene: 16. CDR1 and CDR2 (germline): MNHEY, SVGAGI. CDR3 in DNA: TGTGCCAGCAGTTACCGTTCGACTAGCGGGTGGCTGCGTGGGCAGTACTTC. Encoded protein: CASSYRSTSGWLRGQYF.

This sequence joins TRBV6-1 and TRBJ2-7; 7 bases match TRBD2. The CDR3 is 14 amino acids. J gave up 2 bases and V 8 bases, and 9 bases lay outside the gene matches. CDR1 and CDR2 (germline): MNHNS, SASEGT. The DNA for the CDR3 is TGTGCCAGCCGGGACTACCCAAAAACCTACGAGCAGTACTTC. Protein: CASRDYPKTYEQYF.

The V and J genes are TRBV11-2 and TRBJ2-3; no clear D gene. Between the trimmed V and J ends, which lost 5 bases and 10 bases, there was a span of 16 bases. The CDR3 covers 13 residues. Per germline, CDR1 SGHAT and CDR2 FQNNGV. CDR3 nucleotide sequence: TGTGCCAGCAGCCTTTCTCCCTCCGTGGCGCAGTATTTT. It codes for CASSLSPSVAQYF.

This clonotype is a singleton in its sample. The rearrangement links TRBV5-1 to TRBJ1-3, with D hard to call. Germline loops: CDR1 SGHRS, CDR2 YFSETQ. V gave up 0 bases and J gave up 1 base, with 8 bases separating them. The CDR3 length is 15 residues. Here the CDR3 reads CASSLEAISGNTIYF. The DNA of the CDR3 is TGCGCCAGCAGCTTGGAAGCCATATCTGGAAACACCATATATTTT.

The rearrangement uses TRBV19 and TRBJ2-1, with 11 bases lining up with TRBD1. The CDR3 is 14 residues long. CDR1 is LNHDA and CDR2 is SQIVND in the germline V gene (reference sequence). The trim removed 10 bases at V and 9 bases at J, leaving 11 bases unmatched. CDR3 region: CATRRTGGEGEQFF. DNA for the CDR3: TGTGCCACCAGACGGACAGGGGGCGAGGGTGAGCAGTTCTTC.

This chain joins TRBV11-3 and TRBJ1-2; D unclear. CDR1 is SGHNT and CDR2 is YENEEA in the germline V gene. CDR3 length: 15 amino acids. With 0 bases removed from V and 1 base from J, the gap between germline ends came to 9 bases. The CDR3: CASSLEAGDNYGYTF. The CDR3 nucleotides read TGTGCCAGCAGCTTAGAGGCAGGAGATAACTATGGCTACACCTTC.

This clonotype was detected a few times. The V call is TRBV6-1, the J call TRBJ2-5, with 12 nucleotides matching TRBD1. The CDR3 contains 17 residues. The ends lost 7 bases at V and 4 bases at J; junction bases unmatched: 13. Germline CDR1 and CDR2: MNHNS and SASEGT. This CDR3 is CASIGTGGPEVLETQYF. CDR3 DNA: TGTGCCAGCATTGGGACAGGGGGCCCTGAGGTTTTAGAGACCCAGTACTTC.

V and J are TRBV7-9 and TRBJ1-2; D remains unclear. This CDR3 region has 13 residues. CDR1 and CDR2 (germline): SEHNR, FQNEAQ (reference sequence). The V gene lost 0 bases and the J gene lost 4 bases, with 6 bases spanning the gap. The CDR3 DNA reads TGTGCCAGCAGCTTAGCGCAAAGCTATGGCTACACCTTC. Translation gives CASSLAQSYGYTF.

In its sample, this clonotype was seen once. This CDR3 is CAVQGAPDYGNTIYF. The CDR3 DNA reads TGTGCCGTTCAGGGGGCCCCCGACTACGGAAACACCATATATTTT. The chain employs TRBV10-3 and TRBJ1-3; 8 bases match TRBD1. The ends lost 11 bases at V and 4 bases at J; junction bases unmatched: 13. The CDR3 is made up of 15 amino acids. Germline V gene data show CDR1 as ENHRY and CDR2 as SYGVKD.

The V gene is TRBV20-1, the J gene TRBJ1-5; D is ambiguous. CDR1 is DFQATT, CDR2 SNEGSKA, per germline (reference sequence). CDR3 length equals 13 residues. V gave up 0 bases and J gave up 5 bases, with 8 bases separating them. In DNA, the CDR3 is TGCAGTGCTAGAGACAGGATATATCAGCCCCAGCATTTT. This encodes CSARDRIYQPQHF.

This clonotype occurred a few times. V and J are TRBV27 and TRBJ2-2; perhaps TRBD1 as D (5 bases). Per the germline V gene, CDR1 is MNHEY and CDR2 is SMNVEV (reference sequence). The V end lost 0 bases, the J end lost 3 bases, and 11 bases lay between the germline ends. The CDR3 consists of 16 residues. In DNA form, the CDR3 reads TGTGCCAGCAGTTTATCGGCAGGGTTGTACACCGGGGAGCTGTTTTTT. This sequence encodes CASSLSAGLYTGELFF.

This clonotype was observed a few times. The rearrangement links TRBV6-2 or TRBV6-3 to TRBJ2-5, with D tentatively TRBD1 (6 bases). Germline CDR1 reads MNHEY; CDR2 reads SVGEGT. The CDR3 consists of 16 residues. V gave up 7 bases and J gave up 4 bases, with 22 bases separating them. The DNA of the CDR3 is TGTGCCAGCACCACCACCTACAGGGTTGCGCGAGAGACCCAGTACTTC. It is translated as CASTTTYRVARETQYF.

In DNA, the CDR3 is TGCAGTGCCGATCCGCTAGCGGGAGGGGCCCGGGGTGAGCAGTTCTTC. It specifies CSADPLAGGARGEQFF. V and J are TRBV20-1 and TRBJ2-1, with 12 bases that match TRBD2. The CDR3 is 16 residues long. The V gene end was trimmed by 6 bases and the J gene end by 9 bases; junction bases not matched to a gene: 15. Per the germline V gene, CDR1 is DFQATT and CDR2 is SNEGSKA (reference sequence).

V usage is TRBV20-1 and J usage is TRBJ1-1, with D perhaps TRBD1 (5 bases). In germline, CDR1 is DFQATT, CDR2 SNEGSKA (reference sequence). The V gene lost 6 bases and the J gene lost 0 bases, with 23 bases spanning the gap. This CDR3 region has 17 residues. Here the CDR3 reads CSAKGAGRTNMNTEAFF. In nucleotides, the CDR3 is TGCAGTGCCAAAGGGGCAGGACGGACCAATATGAACACTGAAGCTTTCTTT.

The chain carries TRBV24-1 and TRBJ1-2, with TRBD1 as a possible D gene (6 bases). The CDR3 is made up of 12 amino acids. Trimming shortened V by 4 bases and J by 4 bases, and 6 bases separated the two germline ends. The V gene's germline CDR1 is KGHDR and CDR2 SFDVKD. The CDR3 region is CATSDRGYGYTF. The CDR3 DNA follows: TGTGCCACCAGTGACAGGGGCTATGGCTACACCTTC.